This T cell receptor (beta chain) comes out of a study of T-cell reconstitution after alpha-beta-depleted transplantation in children. The CDR3 has 16 amino acids. Unique molecular identifiers were built into the TCRbeta library. TCRdb independently ran MiXCR on the PCR reads; one entry per CDR3 protein. In the table there are 70,000 to 95,000 distinct CDR3 sequences, 9.5% to 15% of which are singletons. Sequencing was performed on PBMCs from the stem cell graft donor, taken from the stem cell graft. This sequence joins TRBV21-1 and TRBJ2-1; the DNA was not used to check the table's D call, TRBD1. TRBV21-1 is a pseudogene locus. This receptor was taken from a human donor who donated a stem cell graft to a child with inherited bone marrow failure. For the CDR3, the DNA is TGTGCCAGCAGCGCCGACCAGGGGGCGCGGGAGTATGAGCAGTTCTTC. This gives the protein CASSADQGAREYEQFF.